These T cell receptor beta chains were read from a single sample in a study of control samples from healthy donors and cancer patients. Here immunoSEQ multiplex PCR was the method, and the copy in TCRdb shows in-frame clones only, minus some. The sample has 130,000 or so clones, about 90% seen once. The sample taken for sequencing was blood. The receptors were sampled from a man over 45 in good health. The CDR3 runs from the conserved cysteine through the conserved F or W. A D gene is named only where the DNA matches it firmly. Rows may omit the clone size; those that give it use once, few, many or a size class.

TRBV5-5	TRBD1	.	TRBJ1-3	CASSLPRGPSGNTIYF	TGTGCCAGCAGCCTACCTAGGGGGCCGTCTGGAAACACCATATATTTT
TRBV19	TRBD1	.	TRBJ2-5	CASSNRGETQYF	TGTGCCAGTTCTAACAGGGGAGAGACCCAGTACTTC
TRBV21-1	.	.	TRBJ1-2	CASSNRANYGYTF	TGTGCCAGCAGCAACCGAGCGAACTATGGCTACACCTTC
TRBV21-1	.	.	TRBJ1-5	CASSKGEGRTGQPQHF	TGTGCCAGCAGCAAAGGAGAGGGTCGGACGGGGCAGCCCCAGCATTTT
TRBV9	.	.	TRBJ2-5	CASSPLAGIQETQYF	TGTGCCAGCAGCCCCCTGGCGGGTATCCAAGAGACCCAGTACTTC
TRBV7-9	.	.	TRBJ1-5	CRFTPLPGSNQPQHF	TGTAGATTTACCCCGCTCCCGGGGAGCAATCAGCCCCAGCATTTT
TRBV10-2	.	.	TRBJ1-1	CASSEWGLNTEAFF	TGCGCCAGCAGTGAGTGGGGACTGAACACTGAAGCTTTCTTT
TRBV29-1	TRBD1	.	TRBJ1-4	CSTTGQGGEKLFF	TGCAGCACCACGGGACAGGGAGGTGAAAAACTGTTTTTT
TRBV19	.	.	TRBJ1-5	CASSISNTVNQPQHF	TGTGCCAGTAGTATTAGTAACACCGTCAATCAGCCCCAGCATTTT
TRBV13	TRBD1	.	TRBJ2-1	CASSLQGVLLNEQFF	TGTGCCAGCAGCTTACAGGGGGTCCTCTTAAATGAGCAGTTCTTC
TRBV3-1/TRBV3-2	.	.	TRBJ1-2	CASFRINYGYTF	TGTGCCAGTTTCAGGATTAACTATGGCTACACCTTC
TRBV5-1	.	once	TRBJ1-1	CASSLGQRTEAFF	TGCGCCAGCAGCTTGGGGCAGAGAACTGAAGCTTTCTTT
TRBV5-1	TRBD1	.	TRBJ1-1	CASSLLSGQVGGRTEAFF	TGCGCCAGCAGCCTGCTCTCGGGACAGGTTGGGGGAAGGACTGAAGCTTTCTTT
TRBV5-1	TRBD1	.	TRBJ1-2	CASSTNGQSDRAGYTF	TGCGCCAGCAGTACCAATGGACAGAGCGACAGGGCAGGCTACACCTTC
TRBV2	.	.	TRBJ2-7	CATQTGLLNYEQYF	TGTGCCACCCAAACAGGGCTCCTTAACTACGAGCAGTACTTC
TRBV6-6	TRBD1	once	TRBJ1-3	CATRQGSGNTIYF	TGTGCCACCCGACAGGGCTCTGGAAACACCATATATTTT
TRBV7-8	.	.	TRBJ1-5	CASSLGVRQPQHF	TGTGCCAGCAGCTTAGGAGTGCGTCAGCCCCAGCATTTT
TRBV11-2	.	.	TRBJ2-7	CASSLNDIYEQYF	TGTGCCAGCAGCTTAAACGACATCTACGAGCAGTACTTC
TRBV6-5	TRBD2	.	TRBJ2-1	CASLVGLAGGSEQFF	TGTGCCAGCCTCGTCGGACTAGCGGGGGGCAGTGAGCAGTTCTTC
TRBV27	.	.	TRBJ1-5	CASSLGSYSNQPQHF	TGTGCCAGCAGTTTAGGTAGCTATAGCAATCAGCCCCAGCATTTT
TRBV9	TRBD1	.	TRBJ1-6	CASSVDRGQGSPLHF	TGTGCCAGCAGCGTCGACAGGGGGCAGGGGTCACCCCTCCACTTT
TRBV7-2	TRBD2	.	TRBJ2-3	CASSLGLAGLDTQYF	TGTGCCAGCAGCTTAGGACTAGCGGGGCTCGATACGCAGTATTTT
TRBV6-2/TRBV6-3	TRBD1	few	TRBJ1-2	CASSWDSNYGYTF	TGTGCCAGCAGTTGGGACAGTAACTATGGCTACACCTTC
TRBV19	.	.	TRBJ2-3	CASSMTVITDTQYF	TGTGCCAGTAGTATGACGGTGATCACAGATACGCAGTATTTT
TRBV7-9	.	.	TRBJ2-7	CASSLVGQGPYEQYF	TGTGCCAGCAGCTTAGTGGGCCAGGGGCCCTACGAGCAGTACTTC
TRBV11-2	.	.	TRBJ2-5	CASSPITSAETQYF	TGTGCCAGCAGCCCAATTACTAGTGCTGAGACCCAGTACTTC
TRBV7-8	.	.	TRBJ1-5	CASSLNGGQGNQPQHF	TGTGCCAGCAGCTTAAACGGGGGGCAGGGCAATCAGCCCCAGCATTTT
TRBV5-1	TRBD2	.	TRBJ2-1	CASSLGVGGSYNEQFF	TGCGCCAGCAGCTTGGGTGTCGGGGGGTCCTACAATGAGCAGTTCTTC
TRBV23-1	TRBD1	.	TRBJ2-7	CASSHQGQTYEQYF	TGCGCCAGCAGTCACCAGGGACAGACCTACGAGCAGTACTTC
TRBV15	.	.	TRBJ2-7	CATSRETGILSYEQYF	TGTGCCACCAGCAGGGAGACCGGGATCCTCTCCTACGAGCAGTACTTC
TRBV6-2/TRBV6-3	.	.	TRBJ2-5	CASSSRNQETQYF	TGTGCCAGCAGTTCCCGAAACCAAGAGACCCAGTACTTC
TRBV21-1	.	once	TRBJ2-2	CASSRTGQGGGELFF	TGTGCCAGCAGCAGAACGGGACAGGGGGGCGGGGAGCTGTTTTTT
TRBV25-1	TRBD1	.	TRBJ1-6	CASRDRGRNSPLHF	TGTGCCAGCAGAGACAGGGGGCGGAATTCACCCCTCCACTTT
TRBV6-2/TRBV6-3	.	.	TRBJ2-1	CASSPRSHEQFF	TGTGCCAGCAGTCCCAGAAGCCATGAGCAGTTCTTC
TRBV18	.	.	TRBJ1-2	CASSPPLGTSYGYTF	TGTGCCAGCTCACCACCGTTGGGGACTTCCTATGGCTACACCTTC
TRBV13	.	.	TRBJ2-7	CASSLATDYEQYF	TGTGCCAGCAGCTTAGCGACCGACTACGAGCAGTACTTC
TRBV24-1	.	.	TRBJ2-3	CATGTPSTDTQYF	TGTGCCACCGGGACCCCGAGCACAGATACGCAGTATTTT
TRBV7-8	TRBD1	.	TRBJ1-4	CASSLGAGGRSEKLFF	TGTGCCAGCAGCTTAGGTGCAGGGGGCCGGAGTGAAAAACTGTTTTTT
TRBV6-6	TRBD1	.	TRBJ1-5	CASSYEGANQPQHF	TGTGCCAGCAGTTACGAGGGGGCGAATCAGCCCCAGCATTTT
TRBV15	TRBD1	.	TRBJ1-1	CATSREPGQGAQAFF	TGTGCCACCAGCAGAGAGCCGGGACAGGGGGCGCAAGCTTTCTTT
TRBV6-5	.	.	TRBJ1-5	CASSQRGAYNQPQHF	TGTGCCAGCAGCCAGCGGGGGGCATACAATCAGCCCCAGCATTTT